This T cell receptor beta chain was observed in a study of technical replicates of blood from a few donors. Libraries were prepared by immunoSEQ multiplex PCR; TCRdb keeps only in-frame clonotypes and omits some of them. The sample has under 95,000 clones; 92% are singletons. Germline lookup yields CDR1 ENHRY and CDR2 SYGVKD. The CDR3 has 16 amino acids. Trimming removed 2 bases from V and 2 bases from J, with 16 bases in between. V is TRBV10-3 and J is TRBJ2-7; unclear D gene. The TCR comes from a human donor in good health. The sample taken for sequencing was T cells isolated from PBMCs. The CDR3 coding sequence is TGTGCCATCAGTGAGAGTTGGTCGCTATCCGCCTACGAGCAGTACTTC. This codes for CAISESWSLSAYEQYF.